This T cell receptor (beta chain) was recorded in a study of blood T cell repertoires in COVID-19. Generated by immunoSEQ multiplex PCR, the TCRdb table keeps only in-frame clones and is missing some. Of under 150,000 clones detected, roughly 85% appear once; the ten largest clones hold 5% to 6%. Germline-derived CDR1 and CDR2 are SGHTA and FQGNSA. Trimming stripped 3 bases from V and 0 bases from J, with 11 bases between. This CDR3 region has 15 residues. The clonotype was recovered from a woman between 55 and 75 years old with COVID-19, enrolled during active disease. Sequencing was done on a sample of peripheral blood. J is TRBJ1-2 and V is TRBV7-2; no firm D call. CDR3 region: CASSFSFVPNYGYTF. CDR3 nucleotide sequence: TGTGCCAGCAGCTTTAGTTTCGTTCCTAACTATGGCTACACCTTC.